These 27 T cell receptor beta chains share one sample of origin, sequenced in a study of low-dose radiotherapy and immunotherapy resistance in tumors. Priming of first-strand cDNA relied on TRAV- and TRBV-specific primers (covering alpha and beta chains). Both a constant-region primer and a V-primer adapter served to amplify TCRs across 15 to 25 PCR cycles. TCRdb re-derived calls from the reads in MiXCR, one entry per CDR3 protein. The repertoire has about 12,000 distinct CDR3 sequences, 76% of them found once; the top ten carry roughly 3.1%. These receptors were collected from a human donor with advanced metastatic prostate, ovarian, gallbladder or colorectal cancer (not recorded which). This table probably holds off-target reads from a library built for another chain.

The chain uses TRBV28 and TRBJ1-1; possibly TRBD1 for D (6 bases). CDR1 MDHEN and CDR2 SYDVKM come from the germline V gene. This CDR3 has 14 amino acids. Trimming cost V 4 bases and J 2 bases, with 11 bases left between them. The CDR3 nucleotides are TGTGCCAGCAGTTACACAGGGTTTAACACTGAAGCTTTCTTT. It yields the protein CASSYTGFNTEAFF.

The rearrangement joins TRBV6-1 to TRBJ1-3; D call uncertain. Germline V gene lookup returns CDR1 MNHNS and CDR2 SASEGT. This CDR3 has 14 amino acids. V gave up 6 bases and J gave up 0 bases, with 9 bases separating them. The CDR3 nucleotides are TGTGCCAGCAGCGACGGTAGCTCTGGAAACACCATATATTTT. This encodes CASSDGSSGNTIYF.

The sample holds one count of this clonotype. The V and J genes are TRBV5-1 and TRBJ1-6; D possibly corresponds to TRBD1 (6 bases). CDR1 is SGHRS, CDR2 YFSETQ, per germline. The CDR3 length is 15 residues. The germline V and J ends were trimmed by 0 bases and 7 bases, with 11 bases remaining between them. CDR3 region: CASSLAGQRNSPLHF. The CDR3 DNA follows: TGCGCCAGCAGCTTGGCTGGACAGCGAAATTCACCCCTCCACTTT.

This clonotype is deemed medium-sized. The chain couples TRBV14 to TRBJ2-1; D remains unclear. Deletions cut 0 bases from V and 2 bases from J, with 11 bases between. CDR1 is SGHDN, CDR2 FVKESK, per germline. The CDR3 contains 16 residues. The CDR3 nucleotides are TGTGCCAGCAGCCAAGAATTAAGAGGACCCTACAATGAGCAGTTCTTC. Amino acids: CASSQELRGPYNEQFF.

This chain connects TRBV10-2 to TRBJ1-5; D gene uncertain. With 3 bases removed from V and 0 bases from J, the gap between germline ends came to 6 bases. The CDR3 spans 14 residues. Looked up from germline, CDR1 is WSHSY and CDR2 is SAAADI. The CDR3 sequence is CASSENGSNQPQHF. The CDR3 DNA reads as TGCGCCAGCAGTGAAAACGGTAGCAATCAGCCCCAGCATTTT.

V gene TRBV3-1 combines with J gene TRBJ2-7; 12 bases align to TRBD2. Germline V gene sequence: CDR1 LGHDT, CDR2 YNNKEL (reference sequence). After removal of 0 bases from V and 9 bases from J, the junction contained 9 bases not matched to a gene. The CDR3 has 16 residues. CDR3: CASSQDLRLAGAVQYF. As DNA, the CDR3 is TGTGCCAGCAGCCAAGATCTGAGACTAGCGGGAGCGGTGCAGTACTTC.

This chain uses TRBV11-2 with TRBJ2-1; TRBD2 agrees at 7 bases. Germline V gives CDR1 SGHAT, CDR2 FQNNGV. Germline trimming cut 2 bases from V and 0 bases from J; bases unmatched to any gene: 4. The CDR3 covers 16 residues. CDR3 sequence: CASSLIGGSSYNEQFF. Written as DNA, the CDR3 is TGTGCCAGCAGCTTAATCGGCGGGAGCTCCTACAATGAGCAGTTCTTC.

The CDR3 loop reads CASRYRGIGTGELFF. The DNA of the CDR3 is TGTGCCAGCAGATATAGGGGGATTGGCACCGGGGAGCTGTTTTTT. V usage is TRBV27 and J usage is TRBJ2-2; D perhaps matches TRBD1 (6 bases). There are 15 residues in the CDR3. V was pared by 6 bases and J by 4 bases, with 15 bases between. The V gene's germline CDR1 is MNHEY and CDR2 SMNVEV (reference sequence).

The CDR3 reads CATSRDASGRNEQFF. CDR3 sequence (DNA): TGTGCCACCAGCAGAGACGCTAGCGGGCGAAATGAGCAGTTCTTC. The rearrangement uses TRBV15 and TRBJ2-1, with 8 nucleotides matching TRBD2. V dropped 0 bases and J dropped 7; count of bases not matched to a gene: 5. The CDR3 consists of 15 residues. Germline-derived CDR1 and CDR2 are LNHNV and YYDKDF (reference sequence).

This clonotype came up once. The CDR3: CASRVDRGSYNEQFF. The CDR3 nucleotides are TGTGCCAGCCGAGTCGACAGGGGGTCCTACAATGAGCAGTTCTTC. The chain recombines TRBV28 with TRBJ2-1; 9 nucleotides match TRBD1. Germline V gene data show CDR1 as MDHEN and CDR2 as SYDVKM. The V segment lost 8 bases and the J segment 1 base; nucleotides outside the gene matches: 6. The length of the CDR3 is 15 residues.

As concerns this clonotype: The germline gene is not matched at one end of the junction; a read error may be the cause. The CDR3 loop is CASTLVGEQFF. The CDR3 nucleotides read TGTGCCAGCACTTTAGTAGGTGAGCAGTTCTTC. V and J are TRBV28 and TRBJ2-1; D gene unclear. The CDR3 consists of 11 residues. Germline V gives CDR1 MDHEN, CDR2 SYDVKM.

This clonotype showed up just once. The V and J genes are TRBV20-1 and TRBJ2-7, with 7 positions matching TRBD2. V trimming: 4 bases; J trimming: 5 bases; junction bases outside the gene matches: 11. This CDR3 contains 14 residues. Germline assignment: CDR1 DFQATT and CDR2 SNEGSKA (reference sequence). The CDR3 spells CSAKWEGRLDEQYF. The CDR3 DNA reads TGCAGTGCTAAGTGGGAGGGCCGGTTGGACGAGCAGTACTTC.

J is TRBJ2-5 and V is TRBV18; 12 nucleotides align to TRBD2. Per germline, CDR1 KGHSH and CDR2 LQKENI. The CDR3 is made up of 16 amino acids. Trimming took 1 base from V and 4 from J; bases not matched to a gene: 4. CDR3 sequence reads: CASSPRPSGRGETQYF. For the CDR3, the DNA is TGTGCCAGCTCACCACGTCCTAGCGGGAGGGGAGAGACCCAGTACTTC.

V is TRBV19 and J is TRBJ1-5, with D uncertain. The CDR3 length is 15 residues. Trimming stripped 2 bases from V and 0 bases from J, with 8 bases between. The germline CDR1 and CDR2 sequences are LNHDA and SQIVND (reference sequence). CDR3 loop: CASSIRPDSNQPQHF. The CDR3 DNA is TGTGCCAGTAGTATAAGGCCGGATAGCAATCAGCCCCAGCATTTT.

The rearrangement uses TRBV7-2 and TRBJ2-2, with 9 positions matching TRBD2. The CDR3 spans 16 residues. V lost 1 base, J lost 6 bases, and 6 bases stayed unmatched. Germline lookup yields CDR1 SGHTA and CDR2 FQGNSA. The DNA for the CDR3 is TGTGCCAGCAGCTTAGGACTAGCGGAAAGTGCCGGGGAGCTGTTTTTT. As protein: CASSLGLAESAGELFF.

This clonotype was observed a single time. The V call is TRBV12-3 or TRBV12-4, the J call TRBJ1-5; 7 nucleotides match TRBD1. Trimming removed 6 bases from V and 8 bases from J; junction bases left unmatched: 13. The CDR3 is 15 amino acids. As DNA, the CDR3 is TGTGCCAGCAGCCCCGGACAGGCCAAGAGGGAGCCCCAGCATTTT. Its protein is CASSPGQAKREPQHF.

The chain carries TRBV15 and TRBJ2-1, with TRBD2 matching 7 bases. Germline values: CDR1 LNHNV, CDR2 YYDKDF (reference sequence). V was pared by 0 bases and J by 13 bases, with 9 bases of the junction left unmatched. This CDR3 is 14 amino acids long. CDR3 nucleotide sequence: TGTGCCACCAGCAGAGATTGGGGGGGATCGAGCCAGTTCTTC. Translated, it gives CATSRDWGGSSQFF.

The chain combines TRBV18 with TRBJ2-1; D is possibly TRBD2 (7 bases). Looked up from germline, CDR1 is KGHSH and CDR2 is LQKENI. The CDR3 is made up of 16 amino acids. Trimming left V 2 bases short and J 3 bases short, with 14 bases between. DNA for the CDR3: TGTGCCAGCTCACCAATCGAGGGAGGGGGCTACAATGAGCAGTTCTTC. This sequence encodes CASSPIEGGGYNEQFF.

Comment on this clonotype: Germline and junction disagree at one end, which may indicate a read error. The chain is built from TRBV7-2 and TRBJ2-2; D is undetermined. Germline values: CDR1 SGHTA, CDR2 FQGNSA. The CDR3 consists of 14 residues. CDR3 amino acids: CSSSLGFQTGELFF. CDR3 nucleotide sequence: TGTTCCAGCAGCTTAGGGTTTCAGACCGGGGAGCTGTTTTTT.

This clonotype was found once. The chain is built from TRBV29-1 and TRBJ1-1; TRBD1 agrees at 11 bases. The CDR3 length is 15 residues. Germline V CDR1 and CDR2: SQVTM, ANQGSEA. With 7 bases clipped from V and 0 bases from J, the junction kept 7 bases outside the gene matches. The DNA of the CDR3 is TGCAGCGCGGCCGGGACAGGGGGTTTGAACACTGAAGCTTTCTTT. Protein product: CSAAGTGGLNTEAFF.

This chain joins TRBV5-5 and TRBJ1-5, with D uncertain. V lost 0 bases and J lost 5, with 12 bases in between. The CDR3 spans 15 residues. Germline assignment: CDR1 SGHKS and CDR2 YYEKEE (reference sequence). This CDR3 is CASSLEGQIDQPQHF. The CDR3 nucleotides are TGTGCCAGCAGCTTGGAGGGTCAGATCGATCAGCCCCAGCATTTT. Full variable domain (remainder filled in from reference TRBV5-5 and TRBJ1-5): DAGVTQSPTHLIKTRGQQVTLRCSPISGHKSVSWYQQVLGQGPQFIFQYYEKEERGRGNFPDRFSARQFPNYSSELNVNALLLGDSALYLCASSLEGQIDQPQHFGDGTRLSIL.

The chain joins TRBV7-2 to TRBJ1-2; TRBD1 is a possible D gene (6 bases). Trimming stripped 6 bases from V and 6 bases from J, with 17 bases between. This CDR3 comprises 14 residues. Per the germline V gene, CDR1 is SGHTA and CDR2 is FQGNSA. The CDR3 DNA reads TGTGCCAGCAGGATGATGGGGGGCAAAGATGGCTACACCTTC. Its translation: CASRMMGGKDGYTF. Full variable domain (rest looked up from reference TRBV7-2 and TRBJ1-2): GAGVSQSPSNKVTEKGKDVELRCDPISGHTALYWYRQSLGQGLEFLIYFQGNSAPDKSGLPSDRFSAERTGGSVSTLTIQRTQQEDSAVYLCASRMMGGKDGYTFGSGTRLTVV.

CDR3 region: CASSSSKTEQYF. Here the CDR3 DNA reads TGTGCCAGCAGCTCCAGCAAGACAGAGCAGTACTTC. The chain carries TRBV7-9 and TRBJ2-7; D call uncertain. Germline V gene data show CDR1 as SEHNR and CDR2 as FQNEAQ (reference sequence). Trimming removed 4 bases at V and 7 bases at J, with 11 bases between. This CDR3 contains 12 residues. The whole variable domain, filled in from reference TRBV7-9 and TRBJ2-7, reads DTGVSQNPRHKITKRGQNVTFRCDPISEHNRLYWYRQTLGQGPEFLTYFQNEAQLEKSRLLSDRFSAERPKGSFSTLEIQRTEQGDSAMYLCASSSSKTEQYFGPGTRLTVT.

This chain's CDR3 is CSAPRTLINEQFF. In nucleotides, the CDR3 is TGCAGTGCCCCTAGGACTTTAATAAATGAGCAGTTCTTC. The rearrangement joins TRBV20-1 to TRBJ2-1; the D gene is possibly TRBD2 (5 bases). V lost 6 bases, J lost 7 bases, and 16 bases lay in between. The V gene's germline CDR1 is DFQATT and CDR2 SNEGSKA (reference sequence). This CDR3 has 13 residues.

The chain uses TRBV20-1 and TRBJ2-7; possibly TRBD2 for D (6 bases). Trimming removed 0 bases at V and 3 bases at J, with 18 bases between. The CDR3 is 16 residues long. CDR1 is DFQATT and CDR2 is SNEGSKA in the germline V gene (reference sequence). CDR3 amino acids: CSARDNSASVNYEQYF. CDR3 DNA sequence: TGCAGTGCTAGAGATAATTCGGCTAGCGTGAACTACGAGCAGTACTTC.

The rearrangement links TRBV28 to TRBJ2-7, with D tentatively TRBD1 (5 bases). V gave up 4 bases and J gave up 4 bases, with 11 bases separating them. Germline CDR1 reads MDHEN; CDR2 reads SYDVKM. This CDR3 region has 13 residues. The CDR3 spells CASSWGRDYEQYF. CDR3 coding DNA: TGTGCCAGCAGTTGGGGCAGGGATTACGAGCAGTACTTC.

V gene TRBV28 combines with J gene TRBJ2-1, with D maybe TRBD1 (5 bases). Trimming shortened V by 7 bases and J by 10 bases, and 11 bases separated the two germline ends. Germline assignment: CDR1 MDHEN and CDR2 SYDVKM. There are 11 residues in the CDR3. The DNA of the CDR3 is TGTGCCAGCACCAAGGGGCTGGAGCAGTTCTTC. Its translation: CASTKGLEQFF.